The clone carrying this T cell receptor beta chain has only a few counts. As yet, its antigen is unknown. The sample comes from a study of glioma-infiltrating T cells after dendritic cell vaccination. Study context: Dendritic cells derived from monocytes and pulsed with autologous tumor lysate formed the vaccine. Three intradermal dendritic cell vaccine injections were given every two weeks. Notes on the study in general: Few patients contributed both blood and tumor specimens.

Some clones are missing from TCRdb's copy, which holds only in-frame ones; the method was immunoSEQ multiplex PCR. The table lists about 65,000 clones, about 89% of them singletons. Indicated time point: after dendritic cell vaccination, including at tumor progression/relapse. From germline, CDR1 is SGDLS and CDR2 YYNGEE. The CDR3 consists of 17 residues. V shed 4 bases, J shed 2 bases, and the junction held 6 bases outside the gene matches. The sequencing here drew on blood, taken after dendritic cell vaccination. The source is a human donor with glioblastoma. The rearrangement uses TRBV9 and TRBJ2-3, with 14 bases identical to TRBD2. CDR3 DNA: TGTGCCAGCAGCCCCCTGGGACTAGCGGGGGTCACAGATACGCAGTATTTT. Translated: CASSPLGLAGVTDTQYF.